This is a list of T cell receptor beta chains from one sample in a study of blood T cell repertoires in COVID-19. The data were produced by immunoSEQ multiplex PCR, yet TCRdb's version contains in-frame clones alone and is incomplete. The table includes fewer than 450,000 clones, more than 75% detected once. The sample was PBMCs or T cells enriched from blood (not recorded which). Receptor source: a woman in her late teens or twenties who had recovered from COVID-19. Both conserved end residues are part of each CDR3. The D gene is left open where the match is weak. Clone sizes are given selectively: once, few, many, or a class where the clone is expanded.

d_gene | j_gene | v_gene | abundance | CDR3nt | CDR3aa
NA | TRBJ2-7 | TRBV2 | NA | TGTGCCAGCAGTGACGCGGGGTTTTCCTACGAGCAGTACTTC | CASSDAGFSYEQYF
NA | TRBJ1-5 | TRBV3-1/TRBV3-2 | once | TGTGCCAGCAGCCAAGATCTTCAGGTCAATCAGCCCCAGCATTTT | CASSQDLQVNQPQHF
TRBD1 | TRBJ1-6 | TRBV7-9 | NA | TGTGCCAGCAGCTTCCGGGACAGGGATTCACCCCTCCACTTT | CASSFRDRDSPLHF
TRBD1 | TRBJ1-2 | TRBV6-5 | NA | TGTGCCAGCAGCCCGGGACAGGGTTTCTCTGGCTACACCTTC | CASSPGQGFSGYTF
NA | TRBJ1-3 | TRBV19 | NA | TGTGCCAGTAGTATCAGGCGCTCGAGCTCTGGAAACACCATATATTTT | CASSIRRSSSGNTIYF
NA | TRBJ1-5 | TRBV19 | NA | TGTGCCAGTATCACCGCGGGGGGGGCAGGACAGCCCCAGCATTTT | CASITAGGAGQPQHF
NA | TRBJ2-7 | TRBV7-5 | NA | TGTCACCCCGACAAGGGGGACGATACCTACGAGCAGTACTTC | CHPDKGDDTYEQYF
NA | TRBJ2-7 | TRBV7-2 | NA | TGTGCCAGCAGCTTAGGGACGGGACTCTACGAGCAGTACTTC | CASSLGTGLYEQYF
TRBD1 | TRBJ1-6 | TRBV7-9 | few | TGTGCCAGCAGCTTGGGACAGGGGGACTCACCCCTCCACTTT | CASSLGQGDSPLHF
TRBD1 | TRBJ1-2 | TRBV4-2 | NA | TGTGCCAGCAGCCAAGTTTGGACAGGGGGTATTAATGGCTACACCTTC | CASSQVWTGGINGYTF
NA | TRBJ2-2 | TRBV7-9 | NA | TGTGCCAGCAGCTTGCTACCCGACAGCCTCGAGCTGTTTTTT | CASSLLPDSLELFF
TRBD1 | TRBJ2-7 | TRBV19 | NA | TGTGCCAGTAGTATCGGTAGGGGGCGCCCGGAGAACGAGCAGTACTTC | CASSIGRGRPENEQYF
TRBD1 | TRBJ1-1 | TRBV3-1/TRBV3-2 | once | TGTGCCAGCAGCCTAACAGGGGTTCTAGATCAAGCTTTCTTT | CASSLTGVLDQAFF
TRBD1 | TRBJ1-1 | TRBV6-5 | NA | TGTGCCAGCACGCGTGGACAGGGAAACCCGGAGGCTTTCTTT | CASTRGQGNPEAFF
NA | TRBJ1-6 | TRBV9 | once | TGTGCCAGCAGCGTATCTACAGGGATGAATTCACCCCTCCACTTT | CASSVSTGMNSPLHF
NA | TRBJ1-2 | TRBV11-2 | few | TGTGCCAGCAGCTTGGGGCAGGGTGACTATGGCTACACCTTC | CASSLGQGDYGYTF
NA | TRBJ2-5 | TRBV29-1 | few | TGCAGCGTTGATGTGACTGCTGAGACCCAGTACTTC | CSVDVTAETQYF
NA | TRBJ2-7 | TRBV12-3/TRBV12-4 | NA | TGTGCCAGCAGTTCCGACGGGGCTAGCGTCCTGGCCTTC | CASSSDGASVLAF
NA | TRBJ1-4 | TRBV15 | NA | TGTGCCACCAGCAGAGATTCGAGGCTCACAACTAATGAAAAACTGTTTTTT | CATSRDSRLTTNEKLFF
NA | TRBJ1-5 | TRBV14 | NA | TGTGCCAGCAGCCAAGATCGCAGGCAGCCCCAGCATTTT | CASSQDRRQPQHF
NA | TRBJ2-3 | TRBV5-1 | NA | TGCGCCAGCAGCTTGGCACTGGACAAAAGCACAGATACGCAGTATTTT | CASSLALDKSTDTQYF
TRBD1 | TRBJ2-7 | TRBV10-3 | NA | TGTGCCATCAAACCGGGACAGGCGGACTACGAGCAGTACTTC | CAIKPGQADYEQYF
NA | TRBJ1-4 | TRBV30 | NA | TGTGCCTGGGCCGAGATGGGACTGCTAAAGGAAAAACTGTTTTTT | CAWAEMGLLKEKLFF
NA | TRBJ2-5 | TRBV29-1 | NA | TGCAGCGTTGTTTCGGGGGAACTCCAAGAGACCCAGTACTTC | CSVVSGELQETQYF
NA | TRBJ1-1 | TRBV28 | NA | TGTGCCAGCAGTCCCTTAGGGAGGGGGGACACTGAAGCTTTCTTT | CASSPLGRGDTEAFF
TRBD1 | TRBJ1-1 | TRBV7-6 | NA | TGTGCCAGCAGCTTAGCCACAAATCAGGGGGTGAACACTGAAGCTTTCTTT | CASSLATNQGVNTEAFF
NA | TRBJ2-1 | TRBV20-1 | NA | TGCAGTGCTAGTACGGGGGGCCTCTACAATGAGCAGTTCTTC | CSASTGGLYNEQFF
NA | TRBJ1-6 | TRBV10-3 | NA | TGTGCCATCAGTGATTTTTCAGCGAATTCACCCCTCCACTTT | CAISDFSANSPLHF
TRBD1 | TRBJ2-1 | TRBV7-3 | NA | TGTGCCAGCAGCTTAGACAGGGTGAATGAGCAGTTCTTC | CASSLDRVNEQFF
NA | TRBJ1-2 | TRBV7-2 | NA | TGTGCCAGCAGCTTAGTTGGGCCCGCCTATGGCTACACCTTC | CASSLVGPAYGYTF
TRBD2 | TRBJ2-3 | TRBV7-3 | NA | TGTGCCAGCAGCCCTAATCCTCGACTAGCGGGGGCCTTTGAGACAGATACGCAGTATTTT | CASSPNPRLAGAFETDTQYF
TRBD1 | TRBJ2-5 | TRBV4-1 | NA | TGCGCCAGCAGCCATCCCGGGACAGGGGGCCAAGAGACCCAGTACTTC | CASSHPGTGGQETQYF
TRBD1 | TRBJ1-2 | TRBV12-3/TRBV12-4 | NA | TGTGCCAGCAGTTCTGCACCGGGACAGGTTTACACCTTC | CASSSAPGQVYTF
TRBD2 | TRBJ2-1 | TRBV6-1 | NA | TGTGCCAGCAGTGAAGAAACTAGCGGGGCCAATGAGCAGTTCTTC | CASSEETSGANEQFF
TRBD2 | TRBJ2-3 | TRBV7-9 | NA | TGTGCCAGCAGCTTATCGCTAGCGGGGGGTACAGATACGCAGTATTTT | CASSLSLAGGTDTQYF
NA | TRBJ1-5 | TRBV3-1/TRBV3-2 | NA | TGTGCCAGCAGCCAAGTTTACAATCAGCCCCAGCATTTT | CASSQVYNQPQHF
NA | TRBJ1-4 | TRBV27 | NA | TGTGCCAGCAGTTTCCTCCCTAATAGGGGCCCCAGTGAACTGTTTTTT | CASSFLPNRGPSELFF
TRBD1 | TRBJ1-2 | TRBV14 | NA | TGTGCCAGCAGCCAAGATTCTAGGGGGCCGGGATATGGCTACACCTTC | CASSQDSRGPGYGYTF
NA | TRBJ2-7 | TRBV5-4 | NA | TGTGCCAGCAGCTCGTTGACAGAGCAGTACTTC | CASSSLTEQYF
TRBD2 | TRBJ2-7 | TRBV7-8 | NA | TGTGCCAGCAGCACACCCGGGACTAGCGGGGCCATTTCCTACGAGCAGTACTTC | CASSTPGTSGAISYEQYF
NA | TRBJ1-2 | TRBV2 | NA | TGTGCCAGCAGTACCCCTGGTGGAGTTGACTATGGCTACACCTTC | CASSTPGGVDYGYTF
TRBD1 | TRBJ1-6 | TRBV7-9 | NA | TGTGCCAGCAGCACGAACCGGGACAGGGACGGTAATTCACCCCTCCACTTT | CASSTNRDRDGNSPLHF
TRBD1 | TRBJ1-4 | TRBV9 | once | TGTGCCAGCAGCGCCCCCGAGGGGGCAGCTAGGGGTGAAAAACTGTTTTTT | CASSAPEGAARGEKLFF
NA | TRBJ1-6 | TRBV12-3/TRBV12-4 | NA | TGTGCCAGCAGCACGGGAAATTCACCCCTCCACTTT | CASSTGNSPLHF
NA | TRBJ1-2 | TRBV5-4 | NA | TGTGCCAGCAGCTATCCACACCAGGGAGGCTACACCTTC | CASSYPHQGGYTF
TRBD1 | TRBJ2-1 | TRBV11-3 | NA | TGTGCCAGCAGTCCCTTGACAGGGGGAAATGAGCAGTTCTTC | CASSPLTGGNEQFF
TRBD1 | TRBJ2-2 | TRBV7-9 | NA | TGTGCCAGCAGGATCCAACAGGGGGCGAACACCGGGGAGCTGTTTTTT | CASRIQQGANTGELFF
TRBD1 | TRBJ1-6 | TRBV7-3 | few | TGTGCCAGCAGCTTAACGGACAGGTTCGACTCACCCCTCCACTTT | CASSLTDRFDSPLHF
NA | TRBJ2-6 | TRBV11-2 | few | TGTGCCAGCAGCTCTATCCTTAGGACAGCCGGGGCCAACGTCCTGACTTTC | CASSSILRTAGANVLTF
NA | TRBJ1-1 | TRBV18 | NA | TGTGCCAGCTCGATCCTACCGACAGACACTGAAGCTTTCTTT | CASSILPTDTEAFF
TRBD1 | TRBJ2-6 | TRBV11-2 | NA | TGTGCCACCAAAATGGGCAGGGGGCAATCTGGGGCCAACGTCCTGACTTTC | CATKMGRGQSGANVLTF
NA | TRBJ2-7 | TRBV5-6 | NA | TGTGCCAGCAGCGTAGGGGTATACGAGCAGTACTTC | CASSVGVYEQYF
NA | TRBJ2-7 | TRBV5-1 | NA | TGCGCCAGCAGCTTGGTGGAGGACGAGCAGTACTTC | CASSLVEDEQYF
NA | TRBJ1-3 | TRBV11-2 | NA | TGTGCCAGCAGCTACCAGGGTCTAAGAACTGGAAACACCATATATTTT | CASSYQGLRTGNTIYF
TRBD1 | TRBJ1-5 | TRBV19 | NA | TGTGCCATCCGGGACAGTTATAGCAATCAGCCCCAGCATTTT | CAIRDSYSNQPQHF